These T cell receptor beta chains were read from a single sample in a study of blood T cell repertoires in COVID-19. Profiling relied on immunoSEQ multiplex PCR, and the TCRdb table lists in-frame clones only, not all of them. The table shows about 29,000 clones, with about 86% occurring only once. Sequencing was carried out using peripheral blood. These receptors were obtained from a human donor with active COVID-19. The donor label of this sample is uncertain. CDR3s include the opening cysteine and the closing phenylalanine or tryptophan. D genes are given only for firm matches. Only some rows state a clone size, as once, few, many or a class for expanded clones.

once,TRBD1,TRBV5-1,TRBJ1-4,CASSFGQGGEKLFF,TGCGCCAGCAGCTTCGGACAGGGAGGAGAAAAACTGTTTTTT
NA,NA,TRBV23-1,TRBJ2-2,CASSQCGSATGELFF,TGCGCCAGCAGTCAATGTGGCTCTGCCACCGGGGAGCTGTTTTTT
NA,NA,TRBV15,TRBJ2-5,CATRRGFGQETQYF,TGTGCCACCCGTCGGGGGTTCGGCCAAGAGACCCAGTACTTC
once,TRBD1,TRBV7-7,TRBJ2-2,CASSPTGGYTGELFF,TGTGCTAGCAGCCCGACAGGGGGCTACACCGGGGAGCTGTTTTTT
NA,NA,TRBV27,TRBJ2-3,CASDVGREMEDTQYF,TGTGCCAGCGACGTTGGTCGGGAGATGGAAGATACGCAGTATTTT
once,NA,TRBV5-1,TRBJ2-7,CASSPRGFGSSYEQYF,TGCGCCAGCAGCCCTCGAGGCTTCGGGTCCTCCTACGAGCAGTACTTC
once,TRBD1,TRBV4-1,TRBJ2-5,CASSQAPGQAGETQYF,TGCGCCAGCAGCCAAGCCCCGGGACAGGCGGGAGAGACCCAGTACTTC
NA,NA,TRBV5-8,TRBJ1-1,CASLMTGRAFF,TGTGCCAGCCTGATGACGGGTAGGGCTTTCTTT
NA,TRBD1,TRBV14,TRBJ2-3,CASSSHLGQGTDTQYF,TGTGCCAGCAGCTCCCACCTGGGACAGGGCACAGATACGCAGTATTTT
NA,NA,TRBV19,TRBJ1-4,CASSRGPTNEKLFF,TGTGCCAGCTCACGAGGTCCCACTAATGAAAAACTGTTTTTT
NA,TRBD2,TRBV5-6,TRBJ2-3,CASSSASGAFTDTQYF,TGTGCCAGCAGCTCTGCGAGCGGGGCTTTCACAGATACGCAGTATTTT
NA,TRBD2,TRBV5-6,TRBJ2-5,CASSLPPGLQETQYF,TGTGCCAGCAGCTTGCCACCGGGACTACAAGAGACCCAGTACTTC
NA,NA,TRBV15,TRBJ1-2,CATSRDKSTAYGYTF,TGTGCCACCAGCAGAGATAAGTCGACAGCCTATGGCTACACCTTC
NA,TRBD1,TRBV5-1,TRBJ2-7,CASSPPLGQESYEQYF,TGCGCCAGCAGCCCCCCCCTAGGACAGGAGTCCTACGAGCAGTACTTC
medium-sized,NA,TRBV19,TRBJ1-2,CASTLAGAYGYTF,TGTGCCAGTACCCTGGCGGGGGCGTATGGCTACACCTTC
NA,TRBD2,TRBV3-1/TRBV3-2,TRBJ2-5,CASSLTSGEETQYF,TGTGCCAGCAGCCTTACTAGCGGGGAAGAGACCCAGTACTTC
NA,NA,TRBV10-3,TRBJ2-3,CAISGGGRTDTQYF,TGTGCCATCAGTGGGGGGGGCCGCACAGATACGCAGTATTTT
NA,TRBD2,TRBV5-4,TRBJ2-1,CASSPVRLAEGGEQFF,TGTGCCAGCAGCCCCGTCCGACTAGCGGAGGGGGGTGAGCAGTTCTTC
NA,NA,TRBV13,TRBJ2-7,CASSPRQANSYEQYF,TGTGCCAGCAGCCCCCGACAGGCTAACTCCTACGAGCAGTACTTC
NA,NA,TRBV2,TRBJ2-7,CASSEEQGFTYEQYF,TGTGCCAGCAGTGAAGAACAGGGTTTTACCTACGAGCAGTACTTC
NA,NA,TRBV27,TRBJ2-3,CASSLNGPEGPSTDTQYF,TGTGCCAGCAGTTTAAACGGGCCCGAGGGCCCTTCAACAGATACGCAGTATTTT
NA,NA,TRBV3-1/TRBV3-2,TRBJ2-5,CASSNIQGGETQYF,TGTGCCAGCAGTAATATACAGGGCGGCGAGACCCAGTACTTC
NA,TRBD2,TRBV28,TRBJ2-5,CASSLLSGLAGETQYF,TGTGCCAGCAGTTTACTTTCGGGACTAGCGGGGGAGACCCAGTACTTC
NA,NA,TRBV4-1,TRBJ2-5,CASSQQWERLETQYF,TGCGCCAGCAGCCAACAATGGGAGCGTCTCGAGACCCAGTACTTC
once,NA,TRBV6-5,TRBJ1-2,CASARDLRNYGYTF,TGTGCCAGTGCTCGGGACTTGAGAAACTATGGCTACACCTTC
NA,NA,TRBV5-1,TRBJ2-3,CASSSEQGGDTQYF,TGCGCCAGCAGCTCAGAACAGGGCGGCGATACGCAGTATTTT
NA,TRBD1,TRBV27,TRBJ1-2,CASSPTDRANYGYTF,TGTGCCAGCAGTCCGACCGACAGGGCAAACTATGGCTACACCTTC
NA,TRBD1,TRBV7-7,TRBJ2-2,CASSSRQGANTGELFF,TGTGCTAGCAGCTCACGACAGGGGGCAAACACCGGGGAGCTGTTTTTT
NA,TRBD2,TRBV30,TRBJ2-3,CAWSGIAGAHTDTQYF,TGTGCCTGGAGTGGGATAGCGGGGGCGCACACAGATACGCAGTATTTT
NA,NA,TRBV18,TRBJ1-5,CASSPRLTGFSNQPQHF,TGTGCCAGCTCACCTCGGCTTACAGGGTTTAGCAATCAGCCCCAGCATTTT
NA,TRBD1,TRBV4-3,TRBJ2-7,CASSQDDGQGVEQYF,TGCGCCAGCAGCCAAGATGACGGACAGGGGGTTGAGCAGTACTTC
few,NA,TRBV7-9,TRBJ1-6,CASAGDSSSPLHF,TGTGCCAGCGCGGGGGACTCCAGTTCACCCCTCCACTTT